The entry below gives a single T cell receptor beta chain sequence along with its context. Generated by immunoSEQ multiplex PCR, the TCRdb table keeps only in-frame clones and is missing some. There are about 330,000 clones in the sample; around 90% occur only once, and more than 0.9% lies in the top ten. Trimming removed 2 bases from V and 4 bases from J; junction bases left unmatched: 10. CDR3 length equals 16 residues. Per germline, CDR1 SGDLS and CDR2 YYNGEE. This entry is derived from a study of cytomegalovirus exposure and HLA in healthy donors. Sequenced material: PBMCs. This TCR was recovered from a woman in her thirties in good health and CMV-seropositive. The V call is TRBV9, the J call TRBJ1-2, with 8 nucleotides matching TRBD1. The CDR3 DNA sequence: TGTGCCAGCAGCGTGACGACAGGGGAAGAAGGCTATGGCTACACCTTC. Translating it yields CASSVTTGEEGYGYTF. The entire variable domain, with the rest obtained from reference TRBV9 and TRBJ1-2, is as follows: DSGVTQTPKHLITATGQRVTLRCSPRSGDLSVYWYQQSLDQGLQFLIQYYNGEERAKGNILERFSAQQFPDLHSELNLSSLELGDSALYFCASSVTTGEEGYGYTFGSGTRLTVV.